The T cell receptor beta chain under discussion was sequenced for a study of blood T cells in healthy people across ages. The authors ran a second PCR of roughly 7 to 11 cycles using a sample-barcoded 5' primer and a J-beta primer mix. TCRdb analysed the 5' RACE reads with MiXCR anew, one entry per CDR3 protein. The table records about 1.8 million distinct CDR3 sequences, less than 50% of them present only once. This receptor was taken from a woman in her thirties or forties in good health. The specimen was blood.

Written as DNA, the CDR3 is TGTGCCGCCAACGACAGGGATCGTGGCTACACCTTC. Amino acid sequence: CAANDRDRGYTF. The rearrangement links TRBV24-1 to TRBJ1-2; 7 bases align to TRBD1. CDR1 is KGHDR and CDR2 is SFDVKD in the germline V gene. This CDR3 is 12 amino acids long. Germline trimming cut 12 bases from V and 7 bases from J; bases unmatched to any gene: 10.